The rows below give T cell receptor beta chains drawn from one sample of a study of vaccination and CD4 T cells after COVID-19. TCRdb reprocessed the PCR reads with MiXCR, giving one entry per CDR3 protein. The sample has 15,000 to 16,000 distinct CDR3 sequences; approximately 71% are singletons. The sample consisted of CD4+ T cells from blood, taken after SARS-CoV-2 vaccination. All receptors derive from a human donor who had recovered from COVID-19. The CDR3 runs from the conserved cysteine through the conserved F or W. The D gene is left open where the match is weak. The listing skips clone size in some rows; elsewhere it reads once, few, many or a size class.

J gene	clone size	D gene	V gene	CDR3 DNA	CDR3 protein
TRBJ2-5	NA	TRBD2	TRBV20-1	TGCAGTGCATCATTCCCTAGCGGGAGCAGGGAGACCCAGTACTTC	CSASFPSGSRETQYF
TRBJ2-2	NA	NA	TRBV24-1	TGTGCCACCAGTGATATGCGTTCGGGGCCCGGGGAGCTGTTTTTT	CATSDMRSGPGELFF
TRBJ2-5	NA	TRBD1	TRBV5-8	TGTGCCAGCAGCCTCGGGACAGGGAGTAGGGAGACCCAGTACTTC	CASSLGTGSRETQYF
TRBJ1-4	NA	TRBD1	TRBV4-3	TGCGCCAGCAGCCCAACGACAGGGAATGAAAAACTGTTTTTT	CASSPTTGNEKLFF
TRBJ2-5	few	TRBD2	TRBV20-1	TGCAGTGCTAGAGATGCCGACCCAGGACTAGCGTTACAAGAGACCCAGTACTTC	CSARDADPGLALQETQYF
TRBJ2-7	NA	TRBD2	TRBV20-1	TGCAGTGCTCCAAGACTAGCGGGAGTACAGGAGCAGTACTTC	CSAPRLAGVQEQYF
TRBJ2-3	few	TRBD1	TRBV7-9	TGTGCCAGCAGCATGGACAGGGGAATCACAGATACGCAGTATTTT	CASSMDRGITDTQYF
TRBJ1-4	few	NA	TRBV20-1	TGCAGTGCTAGAGACTCAGGAGACCGGGAAAAACTGTTTTTT	CSARDSGDREKLFF
TRBJ1-1	NA	NA	TRBV7-2	TGTGCCAGCAGCAAAAACGTGGGGGGCACTGAAGCTTTCTTT	CASSKNVGGTEAFF
TRBJ2-1	NA	TRBD1	TRBV6-1	TGTGCCAGCAGTGAAAGAACCGGGACAGGGGGCAATGAGCAGTTCTTC	CASSERTGTGGNEQFF
TRBJ2-7	NA	TRBD1	TRBV6-2/TRBV6-3	TGTGCCAGCAGACCGGGACAGGGGACCTACGAGCAGTACTTC	CASRPGQGTYEQYF
TRBJ2-1	few	NA	TRBV10-1	TGCGCCAGCAGTGATTCCCTTGGTGAGCAGTTCTTC	CASSDSLGEQFF
TRBJ1-1	NA	NA	TRBV30	TGTGCCTGGATTCTGGGGAACACTGAAGCTTTCTTT	CAWILGNTEAFF
TRBJ1-2	NA	TRBD1	TRBV12-3/TRBV12-4	TGTGCCAGCAGTGAACAGGGGAGGTATGGCTACACCTTC	CASSEQGRYGYTF
TRBJ2-7	NA	NA	TRBV19	TGTGCCAGTAGTCGGGTAGCGGTCGAACCCTACGAGCAGTACTTC	CASSRVAVEPYEQYF
TRBJ2-7	NA	NA	TRBV7-9	TGTGCCAGCAGCTTAGACCCCGGCGCTTACGAGCAGTACTTC	CASSLDPGAYEQYF
TRBJ1-5	NA	NA	TRBV27	TGTGCCAGCAGTTTATCATGGCAGCAACTCCAGCCCCAGCATTTT	CASSLSWQQLQPQHF
TRBJ2-3	NA	NA	TRBV6-1	TGTGCCAGCAGTAAGGCTAGACAGGCTCCCCCAGATACGCAGTATTTT	CASSKARQAPPDTQYF
TRBJ1-3	NA	NA	TRBV6-1	TGTGCCAGCAGTGACAGGGGAGGTGGAAACACCATATATTTT	CASSDRGGGNTIYF
TRBJ1-5	NA	NA	TRBV6-1	TGTGCCAGCAGTGACAGCAATCAGCCCCAGCATTTT	CASSDSNQPQHF
TRBJ1-5	NA	NA	TRBV28	TGTGCCAGCAGTTTATGGGGCAGAAATAGCAATCAGCCCCAGCATTTT	CASSLWGRNSNQPQHF
TRBJ1-1	NA	NA	TRBV5-8	TGTGCCAGCAGCTTGGAATTCAGGGCTGAAGCTTTCTTT	CASSLEFRAEAFF
TRBJ2-6	NA	NA	TRBV6-1	TGTGCCAGCATGTGGGGATTCAGCTCTGGGGCCAACGTCCTGACTTTC	CASMWGFSSGANVLTF
TRBJ2-3	NA	NA	TRBV29-1	TGCAGCGTTGAAGTTGGAGGCACAGATACGCAGTATTTT	CSVEVGGTDTQYF